This T cell receptor (beta chain) was found in a study of cytomegalovirus exposure and HLA in healthy donors. Germline loops: CDR1 SGHTA, CDR2 FQGNSA. With 7 bases removed from V and 0 bases from J, the gap between germline ends came to 9 bases. This CDR3 region has 13 residues. This clone was seen only once. Its antigen is undetermined. With 60 Vbeta and 13 Jbeta primers, the PCR was carried out. Measured with immunoSEQ multiplex PCR; TCRdb has only the in-frame clones, and not every one. The table records approximately 160,000 clones, 80% of them present only once. Overall study results and limits: Cytomegalovirus association was listed for about 150 TCR beta chains.

Sequenced: PBMCs. V usage is TRBV7-2 and J usage is TRBJ1-1; the D is unclear. The clonotype was recovered from a man younger than 35 in good health and CMV-seropositive. The CDR3 sequence is CASTVVLNTEAFF. Written as DNA, the CDR3 is TGTGCCAGCACGGTGGTTCTGAACACTGAAGCTTTCTTT.